This T cell receptor (beta chain) was identified in a study of cytotoxic CD8 clonotypes in ibrutinib-treated CLL. The protocol was immunoSEQ multiplex PCR, while the TCRdb copy is restricted to in-frame clones and leaves out a portion. The table shows about 310,000 clones, with about 80% occurring only once. With 0 bases removed from V and 2 bases from J, the gap between germline ends came to 8 bases. The CDR3 spans 14 residues. Germline V gene data show CDR1 as SGDLS and CDR2 as YYNGEE. This chain joins TRBV9 and TRBJ1-2; no clear D. This material consisted of PBMCs, taken before ibrutinib treatment. The receptor was derived from a human donor with chronic lymphocytic leukemia. Written as DNA, the CDR3 is TGTGCCAGCAGCGTAGGTCCAGAAAACTATGGCTACACCTTC. It translates to CASSVGPENYGYTF.